The present T cell receptor (beta chain) was sequenced within a study of T cell responses to AZD1222 COVID-19 vaccine. Findings and limits, study-wide: Donors skewed white British and female; clonal diversity was possibly underestimated. AZD1222 recipients seropositive at baseline numbered only 5 to 7. The reported proportion of spike-specific TCRs targeting unmutated variant regions was nearly half. Spike-specific TCR breadth and depth were elevated following two AZD1222 doses.

Measured with immunoSEQ multiplex PCR; TCRdb has only the in-frame clones, and not every one. The data show roughly 150,000 clones, with more than 70% seen just once and less than 2.5% held by the top ten. Notes on this clone: The antigen is unknown.

The CDR3 covers 16 residues. V was pared by 4 bases and J by 5 bases, with 21 bases between. From germline, CDR1 is MNHEY and CDR2 SVGAGI. The receptor comes from an adult in good health. V gene TRBV6-5 combines with J gene TRBJ2-7; D is unclear. The source was peripheral blood, collected on day 0 of AZD1222 vaccination. The CDR3 nucleotides are TGTGCCAGCAGTTCAAAGGTGTACCCCCAAATACACGAGCAGTACTTC. It specifies CASSSKVYPQIHEQYF.